This passage covers 18 T cell receptor beta chains from one sample sequenced in a study of blood T cell repertoires in COVID-19. Measured with immunoSEQ multiplex PCR; TCRdb has only the in-frame clones, and not every one. This table holds approximately 250,000 clones, around nine tenths found once. The sequencing sample was made of peripheral blood. The receptors were sampled from a woman aged 55-75 years with COVID-19, enrolled during active disease.

This rearrangement joins TRBV4-1 to TRBJ2-2; TRBD2 might be the D (6 bases). Germline-derived CDR1 and CDR2 are MGHRA and YSYEKL. Trimming removed 1 base at V and 3 bases at J, with 21 bases between. The CDR3 has 19 residues. The CDR3 nucleotides are TGCGCCAGCAGCCAAGGATTGTCTAGGCTAAAGCGGGACACCGGGGAGCTGTTTTTT. Encoded protein: CASSQGLSRLKRDTGELFF.

The chain couples TRBV27 to TRBJ2-7; D remains ambiguous. CDR3 length: 15 amino acids. Germline V gives CDR1 MNHEY, CDR2 SMNVEV (reference sequence). V lost 0 bases, J lost 2 bases, and 11 bases lay in between. Written as DNA, the CDR3 is TGTGCCAGCAGTTTATCACCAGGTTCTGCCTACGAGCAGTACTTC. Translating it yields CASSLSPGSAYEQYF.

The CDR3: CASSSSVGGRRTGKETQYF. As DNA, the CDR3 is TGTGCCAGCAGCTCGAGCGTGGGCGGGAGAAGGACGGGTAAAGAGACCCAGTACTTC. The chain carries TRBV7-8 and TRBJ2-5; TRBD2 matches at 7 bases. Germline V gives CDR1 SGHVS, CDR2 FQNEAQ. The CDR3 has 19 residues. The junction had 20 bases not matched to a gene; V was cut back by 4 bases and J by 3 bases.

V and J are TRBV15 and TRBJ1-2; the match to TRBD1 covers 8 bases. The germline gives CDR1 LNHNV, CDR2 YYDKDF (reference sequence). V lost 5 bases and J lost 3; bases outside the gene matches: 2. The CDR3 loop spans 13 amino acids. The CDR3 region is CATSLTGDYGYTF. CDR3 nucleotide sequence: TGTGCCACCAGCTTGACAGGGGACTATGGCTACACCTTC.

This rearrangement joins TRBV5-1 to TRBJ2-6; TRBD1 agrees at 11 bases. Losses at the gene ends were 0 bases for V and 2 bases for J; bases not matched to a gene: 4. This CDR3 contains 18 residues. Looked up from germline, CDR1 is SGHRS and CDR2 is YFSETQ. CDR3 in amino acids: CASSLVGQGAPGANVLTF. The CDR3 nucleotides are TGCGCCAGCAGCTTGGTAGGACAGGGGGCACCTGGGGCCAACGTCCTGACTTTC.

The rearrangement links TRBV2 to TRBJ1-5; perhaps TRBD1 as D (6 bases). The CDR3 extends over 15 amino acids. Trimming stripped 7 bases from V and 0 bases from J, with 13 bases between. The germline CDR1 and CDR2 sequences are SNHLY and FYNNEI. The CDR3 nucleotides read TGTGCCAGCAATGGTGACAGGTATAGCAATCAGCCCCAGCATTTT. It is translated as CASNGDRYSNQPQHF.

This clone came up a few times. This chain uses TRBV18 with TRBJ2-5; 7 positions match TRBD1. Germline CDR1 reads KGHSH; CDR2 reads LQKENI. The V segment lost 4 bases and the J segment 2 bases; nucleotides outside the gene matches: 1. The CDR3 has 13 residues. The CDR3 nucleotides are TGTGCCAGCTCACGGGGACAGCAAGAGACCCAGTACTTC. It specifies CASSRGQQETQYF.

The chain couples TRBV27 to TRBJ2-5, with D perhaps matching TRBD1 (5 bases). Between the trimmed V and J ends, which lost 10 bases and 7 bases, there was a span of 16 bases. The CDR3 runs to 12 residues. Germline V gene lookup returns CDR1 MNHEY and CDR2 SMNVEV (reference sequence). The CDR3 here is CATRTPQRTQYF. The DNA for the CDR3 is TGTGCCACCCGGACACCTCAGAGGACCCAGTACTTC.

This clone has only one observation. V usage is TRBV28 and J usage is TRBJ1-5; D not resolved. V shed 7 bases and J shed 7 bases, with 5 bases lying between them. Germline V gene data show CDR1 as MDHEN and CDR2 as SYDVKM. The CDR3 has 10 amino acids. The CDR3 nucleotides are TGTGCCAGCAACAGACAGCCCCAGCATTTT. Protein: CASNRQPQHF.

The chain has TRBV27 and TRBJ2-1; weak D call: TRBD2 (7 bases). The CDR3 consists of 13 residues. V was shortened by 7 bases and J by 8 bases, with 15 bases between the two germline ends. Germline V gives CDR1 MNHEY, CDR2 SMNVEV (reference sequence). The CDR3 DNA reads TGTGCCAGCACCACTTGGGGGGGCCATGAGCAGTTCTTC. This translates into CASTTWGGHEQFF.

The chain's CDR3 is CASSLEGGLGYGYTF. The DNA for the CDR3 is TGTGCCAGCAGCTTAGAGGGGGGGCTTGGCTATGGCTACACCTTC. V is TRBV13 and J is TRBJ1-2; tentatively, D is TRBD1 (6 bases). This CDR3 is built from 15 residues. Trimming shortened V by 1 base and J by 4 bases, and 13 bases separated the two germline ends. Per germline, CDR1 PRHDT and CDR2 FYEKMQ (reference sequence).

This clone was observed once. This chain connects TRBV5-4 to TRBJ1-2; 8 nucleotides agree with TRBD1. The junction had 9 bases not matched to a gene; V was cut back by 2 bases and J by 3 bases. The CDR3 totals 16 residues. Looked up from germline, CDR1 is SGHNT and CDR2 is YYREEE (reference sequence). The CDR3 sequence: CASSLETGVSYYGYTF. In DNA, the CDR3 is TGTGCCAGCAGCTTAGAGACAGGGGTTTCCTACTATGGCTACACCTTC. Full variable domain (remainder filled in from reference TRBV5-4 and TRBJ1-2): ETGVTQSPTHLIKTRGQQVTLRCSSQSGHNTVSWYQQALGQGPQFIFQYYREEENGRGNFPPRFSGLQFPNYSSELNVNALELDDSALYLCASSLETGVSYYGYTFGSGTRLTVV.

The sample holds a few counts of this clone. The rearrangement joins TRBV2 to TRBJ1-1, with 7 bases lining up with TRBD1. The junction had 4 bases not matched to a gene; V was cut back by 6 bases and J by 0 bases. The germline V gene has CDR1 SNHLY and CDR2 FYNNEI. The CDR3 runs to 14 residues. CDR3 sequence: CASRRGQLNTEAFF. In nucleotides, the CDR3 is TGTGCCAGCAGGAGGGGACAGTTGAACACTGAAGCTTTCTTT.

This clone occurred once. The chain employs TRBV19 and TRBJ2-7; 9 positions agree with TRBD2. Trimming took 6 bases from V and 2 from J; bases not matched to a gene: 5. CDR3 size: 14 residues. Germline lookup yields CDR1 LNHDA and CDR2 SQIVND (reference sequence). CDR3 nucleotide sequence: TGTGCCAGTAGAGAAAGCGGGAGGACCTACGAGCAGTACTTC. The encoded protein is CASRESGRTYEQYF.

The chain employs TRBV28 and TRBJ1-2; D is possibly TRBD1 (6 bases). The CDR3 length is 16 residues. Germline V gene data show CDR1 as MDHEN and CDR2 as SYDVKM. V dropped 4 bases and J dropped 4 bases, with 19 bases sitting between them. Here the CDR3 DNA reads TGTGCCAGCAGTTGGCAGGGGTCCCCTCTCTTCTATGGCTACACCTTC. Translated, it gives CASSWQGSPLFYGYTF.

CDR3 nucleotide sequence: TGTGCCAGCTCCCAACGGGGACTAGCGTCAGATACGCAGTATTTT. Amino acids: CASSQRGLASDTQYF. The chain recombines TRBV18 with TRBJ2-3, with 10 bases lining up with TRBD2. The CDR3 runs 15 residues. CDR1 is KGHSH and CDR2 is LQKENI in the germline V gene. Trimming cost V 6 bases and J 4 bases; bases outside gene matches: 7.

This chain uses TRBV28 with TRBJ1-5; a possible D gene is TRBD1 (5 bases). Germline CDR1 MDHEN, CDR2 SYDVKM. Trimming pared 6 bases from V and 6 bases from J, leaving 21 bases between. The CDR3 extends over 16 amino acids. The CDR3 sequence: CASSDSKLGGIQPQHF. DNA for the CDR3: TGTGCCAGCAGCGATAGTAAGCTGGGGGGAATTCAGCCCCAGCATTTT.

In this sample, this clone turned up a few times. The chain has TRBV24-1 and TRBJ1-2; 8 bases match TRBD1. The CDR3 loop spans 12 amino acids. CDR1 is KGHDR and CDR2 is SFDVKD in the germline V gene. With V trimmed by 4 bases and J by 10 bases, 4 bases remained unmatched. CDR3 sequence (DNA): TGTGCCACCAGTGACAGGGGGCACATCTACACCTTC. The encoded protein is CATSDRGHIYTF.